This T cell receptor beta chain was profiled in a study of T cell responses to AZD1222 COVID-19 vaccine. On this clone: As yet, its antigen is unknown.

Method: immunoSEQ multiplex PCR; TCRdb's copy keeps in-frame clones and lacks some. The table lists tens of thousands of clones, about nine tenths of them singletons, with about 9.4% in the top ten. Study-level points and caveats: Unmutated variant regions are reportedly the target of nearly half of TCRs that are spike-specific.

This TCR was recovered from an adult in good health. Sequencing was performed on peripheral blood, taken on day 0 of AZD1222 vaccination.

The CDR3 sequence: CATSRDRVGQRTSRRVGEQYF. CDR3 bases: TGTGCCACCAGCAGAGATCGGGTAGGACAGCGGACTAGCCGGCGGGTCGGTGAGCAGTACTTC. The J gene is TRBJ2-7, the V gene TRBV15, with 8 bases that match TRBD2. Germline lookup yields CDR1 LNHNV and CDR2 YYDKDF (reference sequence). The trim removed 0 bases at V and 7 bases at J, leaving 26 bases unmatched. The length of the CDR3 is 21 residues.